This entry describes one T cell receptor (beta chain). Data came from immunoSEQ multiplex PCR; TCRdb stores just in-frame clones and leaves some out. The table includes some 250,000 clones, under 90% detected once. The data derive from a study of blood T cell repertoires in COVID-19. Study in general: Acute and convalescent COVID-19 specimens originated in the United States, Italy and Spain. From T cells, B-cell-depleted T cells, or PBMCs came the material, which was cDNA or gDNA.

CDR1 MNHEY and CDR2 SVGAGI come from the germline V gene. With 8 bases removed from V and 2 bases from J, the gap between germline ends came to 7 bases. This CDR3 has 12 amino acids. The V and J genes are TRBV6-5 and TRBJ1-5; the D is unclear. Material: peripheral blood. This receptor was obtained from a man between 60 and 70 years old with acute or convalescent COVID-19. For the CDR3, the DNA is TGTGCCAGCGGGAGGGGCAATCAGCCCCAGCATTTT. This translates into CASGRGNQPQHF.